This TCR beta chain was obtained from a study of blood T cell repertoires in COVID-19 (TCRdb year 2020). Concerning the study at large: Samples from collaborators originated in the United States, Italy and Spain and spanned both the acute and convalescent phases of COVID-19. The prospective study material was composed of cDNA or gDNA derived from T cells, B-cell-depleted T cells, or PBMCs. Deeply sampled blood TCRbeta repertoires from subjects exposed to, actively infected with, or recovered from COVID-19 were included in the dataset. The repertoires were released in a freely available public database intended as a resource for research on the immune response to SARS-CoV-2. The samples were drawn from the first 160 participants of the ongoing ImmuneRACE study and from 1,254 subjects provided by 6 global collaborators. Nearly every sample came with metadata listing a de-identified subject ID, COVID-19 status, age in years and sex. HLA class I and class II types, where available, came from metadata supplied by the sample provider rather than from assay-based typing.

What the study reported, not specific to this receptor: How much clinical and demographic metadata was included differed by source and by participant, and the metadata was provided uncurated.

One collaborating source in Seattle enrolled patients during active infection and followed them longitudinally through the course of disease. Whole blood was collected in K2EDTA tubes by collaborating institutions according to the institutions' own protocols. For TCRbeta analysis, collaborators shipped samples in one of three forms: frozen whole blood, isolated PBMCs, or DNA extracted from either of those sample types. TCRbeta CDR3 regions were amplified from genomic DNA using the immunoSEQ Assay, a bias-controlled multiplex PCR. The original pipeline was this. The number of nucleated cells in each sample was estimated from the amplification of reference gene primers within the assay. To quantify the absolute abundance of each unique TCRbeta CDR3 rearrangement, sequence reads were collapsed and filtered. For each sample, productive Simpson clonality was calculated as the square root of Simpson's diversity index across productive rearrangements. Not all clones reach the TCRdb copy of this immuneACCESS table, which keeps in-frame sequences only. Checked studies attribute under half of the gap to unresolved V genes and leave the rest unexplained. Clone size and V and J calls were adopted from that table, with D and trimming inferred from the DNA. A total of some 240,000 clones appear in this sample, about four fifths of them only once. Of the sample, roughly 8% falls within the top ten clones.

In regard to this clone: Its antigen has not been determined. Base qualities are not provided; no much larger clone lies one nucleotide away.

The CDR3, cysteine through phenylalanine, is 15 amino acids long. Only CDR3 DNA is held: 45 bases, read in frame from base 1. CDR1 and CDR2 are read off the germline V gene as KGHSH and LQKENI. V is reduced by 6 bases and J by 2 bases, leaving a spacing of 15 bases between them. The receptor was isolated from a woman at least 80 years old with COVID-19, enrolled during active disease. The chain is encoded by TRBV18 joined to TRBJ2-3; the D gene is perhaps TRBD2, from 7 matching bases. Sequencing used peripheral blood. The DNA is TGTGCCAGCTCCCCCCGGGGGGCGGTCACAGATACGCAGTATTTT. This encodes CASSPRGAVTDTQYF.